This TCR beta chain was recorded in a study of shared T cell receptors in the human thymus. Germline trimming cut 0 bases from V and 0 bases from J; bases unmatched to any gene: 11. This CDR3 has 19 amino acids. Germline loops: CDR1 SGHNT, CDR2 YYREEE (reference sequence). The protocol was immunoSEQ multiplex PCR, while the TCRdb copy is restricted to in-frame clones and leaves out a portion. The repertoire holds approximately 580,000 clones, with roughly 74% as singletons. This sample also belongs to another study, concerning human thymus T cells.

The source is a boy in the first two years of life with a congenital heart defect. This chain connects TRBV5-4 to TRBJ2-7; 11 nucleotides agree with TRBD2. Source material: thymocytes. For the CDR3, the DNA is TGTGCCAGCAGCTTGGGCCCCGCGCCGACTAGCGGGGTCTCCTACGAGCAGTACTTC. This translates into CASSLGPAPTSGVSYEQYF.